The 20 T cell receptor beta chains reported below all come from one sample, sequenced in a study of Ad26.COV2.S vaccination and SARS-CoV-2 variants. Here immunoSEQ multiplex PCR was the method, and the copy in TCRdb shows in-frame clones only, minus some. The data contain hundreds of thousands of clones, around 90% of them singletons. Treatment given: some 19 received Ad26.COV2.S at low or high dose, single or two shots; 5 received placebo; per-sample allocation not given. Following the first vaccine or placebo injection, samples were taken on day 63. Specimen: peripheral blood, collected in a trial of Ad26.COV2.S vaccine versus placebo. Source of these receptors: a person aged 18-65 years who received the Ad26.COV2.S COVID-19 vaccine or a placebo.

V is TRBV7-9 and J is TRBJ1-2, with 7 bases matching TRBD1. The CDR3 loop spans 14 amino acids. Germline V gene data show CDR1 as SEHNR and CDR2 as FQNEAQ (reference sequence). V gave up 3 bases and J gave up 7 bases; unmatched junction bases: 8. CDR3 region: CASSFDRESFGYTF. CDR3 DNA sequence: TGTGCCAGCAGCTTCGACAGGGAAAGTTTTGGCTACACCTTC.

The genes are TRBV6-2 or TRBV6-3 and TRBJ2-7; 7 bases agree with TRBD1. The germline V gene encodes CDR1 MNHEY and CDR2 SVGEGT. The CDR3 length is 15 residues. V lost 0 bases to trimming and J lost 2 bases; unmatched junction nucleotides: 4. The CDR3 DNA reads TGTGCCAGCAGTTACTCGAGGCAGGGGGCCTACGAGCAGTACTTC. This translates into CASSYSRQGAYEQYF.

In regard to this clone: Other DNA sequences within the sample encode an identical CDR3. The chain has TRBV27 and TRBJ1-5; D not certain. The CDR3 length is 14 residues. Germline CDR1 is MNHEY and CDR2 is SMNVEV (reference sequence). Trimming took off 2 bases at V and 3 bases at J, with 8 bases between the two ends. The DNA for the CDR3 is TGTGCCAGCAGTTTAGGGGATTCCAATCAGCCCCAGCATTTT. It encodes CASSLGDSNQPQHF.

The CDR3 nucleotides read TGTGCCAGCAGTGAGAAGGCCTCTGGGGCCAACGTCCTGACTTTC. Amino acid sequence: CASSEKASGANVLTF. The genes are TRBV6-4 and TRBJ2-6; D not resolved. Germline lookup yields CDR1 MRHNA and CDR2 SNTAGT. This CDR3 is 15 amino acids long. V lost 3 bases, J lost 0 bases, and 6 bases lay in between.

The chain employs TRBV15 and TRBJ1-2, with TRBD1 matching 9 bases. The CDR3 loop spans 13 amino acids. Per the germline V gene, CDR1 is LNHNV and CDR2 is YYDKDF (reference sequence). V trimming: 4 bases; J trimming: 11 bases; junction bases outside the gene matches: 8. CDR3 residues: CATSKAQGAQYTF. The CDR3 coding sequence is TGTGCCACCAGCAAAGCACAGGGGGCGCAGTACACCTTC.

This sequence joins TRBV7-9 and TRBJ2-7, with 7 positions matching TRBD1. The V gene's germline CDR1 is SEHNR and CDR2 FQNEAQ (reference sequence). Germline trimming cut 4 bases from V and 3 bases from J; bases unmatched to any gene: 6. The CDR3 spans 14 residues. CDR3 in DNA: TGTGCCAGCAGCTCGGGACAGAAGTACTACGAGCAGTACTTC. This gives the protein CASSSGQKYYEQYF.

The gene calls are TRBV6-2 or TRBV6-3 and TRBJ1-2; D is undetermined. The germline CDR1 and CDR2 sequences are MNHEY and SVGEGT. V lost 0 bases to trimming and J lost 5 bases, with 7 bases between them. This CDR3 contains 13 residues. The CDR3 sequence: CASSYSFPYGYTF. CDR3 nucleotides: TGTGCCAGCAGTTACTCGTTCCCTTATGGCTACACCTTC.

The chain joins TRBV27 to TRBJ1-1; 9 bases are a match to TRBD1. CDR3 size: 15 residues. The V gene's germline CDR1 is MNHEY and CDR2 SMNVEV (reference sequence). J gave up 4 bases and V 6 bases, and 9 bases lay outside the gene matches. The CDR3 bases are TGTGCCAGCAGCACCGGGACAGGGACGTTCACTGAAGCTTTCTTT. Protein sequence: CASSTGTGTFTEAFF.

V is TRBV5-8 and J is TRBJ2-7; either TRBD1 or TRBD2 may supply D (6 bases each). Germline V gene lookup returns CDR1 SGHTS and CDR2 YDEGEE. The CDR3 has 14 residues. The ends were cut back, 4 bases at V and 0 bases at J, with 11 bases in the middle. The CDR3 nucleotides read TGTGCCAGCAGCCGCGGGGACAACTCCTACGAGCAGTACTTC. Amino acids: CASSRGDNSYEQYF.

The V gene is TRBV5-6, the J gene TRBJ1-4, with TRBD1 matching over 7 bases. Germline V lookup: CDR1 SGHDT, CDR2 YYEEEE. The CDR3 sequence is 15 residues long. The V segment lost 4 bases and the J segment 7 bases; nucleotides outside the gene matches: 10. The CDR3 DNA follows: TGTGCCAGCAGCGTGTACAGGGGAGGAGGTGAAAAACTGTTTTTT. It is translated as CASSVYRGGGEKLFF.

The V and J genes are TRBV6-6 and TRBJ1-2, with unresolved D. Trimming shortened V by 7 bases and J by 0 bases, and 12 bases separated the two germline ends. The germline V gene has CDR1 MNHNY and CDR2 SVGAGI (reference sequence). This CDR3 has 14 residues. The CDR3: CASTSTASNYGYTF. CDR3 bases: TGTGCCAGCACGTCCACAGCATCTAACTATGGCTACACCTTC.

V gene TRBV4-2 combines with J gene TRBJ2-5, with no clear D. V lost 4 bases and J 1 base, leaving 7 bases between the germline ends. CDR3 length: 13 residues. Germline CDR1 is LGHNA and CDR2 is YNFKEQ. The CDR3 sequence is CASSPRTQETQYF. DNA for the CDR3: TGTGCCAGCAGCCCCCGCACCCAAGAGACCCAGTACTTC.

This chain connects TRBV4-3 to TRBJ2-1; 7 nucleotides match TRBD1. CDR1 is LGHNA, CDR2 YSLEER, per germline. With V trimmed by 2 bases and J by 9 bases, 10 bases remained unmatched. The CDR3 runs to 15 residues. CDR3 in DNA: TGCGCCAGCAGCCAAAAAAGGGGGCAGGGGCGTGAGCAGTTCTTC. Its protein product is CASSQKRGQGREQFF.

J is TRBJ1-6 and V is TRBV3-1 (or the pseudogene TRBV3-2); D possibly corresponds to TRBD1 (5 bases). The CDR3 has 17 amino acids. CDR1 LGHDT and CDR2 YNNKEL come from the germline V gene (reference sequence). V was trimmed by 0 bases and J by 7 bases, leaving 16 bases between them. CDR3 nucleotides: TGTGCCAGCAGCCAAGATCGGGGCAGCAACCCAAATTCACCCCTCCACTTT. The encoded protein is CASSQDRGSNPNSPLHF.

CDR3 amino acids: CASSEREVNTEAFF. CDR3 DNA sequence: TGTGCCAGCAGTGAAAGAGAGGTGAACACTGAAGCTTTCTTT. The chain is built from TRBV25-1 and TRBJ1-1, with unresolved D. CDR1 and CDR2 from the germline V gene are MGHDK and SYGVNS. The CDR3 covers 14 residues. Trimming removed 2 bases from V and 0 bases from J, with 7 bases in between.

This sequence joins TRBV5-4 and TRBJ1-2; 7 bases fit TRBD1. The ends lost 0 bases at V and 8 bases at J; junction bases unmatched: 1. The CDR3 spans 12 residues. Germline lookup yields CDR1 SGHNT and CDR2 YYREEE (reference sequence). In DNA, the CDR3 is TGTGCCAGCAGCTTGGTAGGGGGCGGCTACACCTTC. Protein sequence: CASSLVGGGYTF.

The gene calls are TRBV29-1 and TRBJ1-2, with 10 positions matching TRBD1. The CDR3 runs 13 residues. Germline V lookup: CDR1 SQVTM, CDR2 ANQGSEA. V lost 7 bases to trimming and J lost 7 bases; unmatched junction nucleotides: 9. CDR3 region: CSAGTGERVGYTF. CDR3 nucleotide sequence: TGCAGCGCAGGGACAGGGGAAAGAGTTGGCTACACCTTC.

The chain has TRBV19 and TRBJ1-1, with a tentative D call TRBD1 (6 bases). Trimming cost V 1 base and J 5 bases, with 11 bases left between them. CDR1 is LNHDA, CDR2 SQIVND, per germline (reference sequence). This CDR3 spans 14 amino acids. This CDR3 reads CASSIVNRETEAFF. CDR3 coding DNA: TGTGCCAGTAGTATAGTGAACAGGGAAACTGAAGCTTTCTTT.

This clone was seen only once. This rearrangement joins TRBV11-2 to TRBJ2-3; the match to TRBD2 covers 9 bases. This CDR3 has 15 residues. Germline V gene data show CDR1 as SGHAT and CDR2 as FQNNGV. V was clipped by 3 bases and J by 5 bases; unmatched bases: 6. As DNA, the CDR3 is TGTGCCAGCAGCTTCACGACTAGCGGAAGAGATACGCAGTATTTT. It codes for CASSFTTSGRDTQYF. Using reference TRBV11-2 and TRBJ2-3 for the parts outside the CDR3, the full variable domain is EAGVAQSPRYKIIEKRQSVAFWCNPISGHATLYWYQQILGQGPKLLIQFQNNGVVDDSQLPKDRFSAERLKGVDSTLKIQPAKLEDSAVYLCASSFTTSGRDTQYFGPGTRLTVL.

DNA for the CDR3: TGTGCCAGCAGTGACAGCCTGGGATTGACGGTCCGATACAATGAGCAGTTCTTC. Its translation is CASSDSLGLTVRYNEQFF. The chain links TRBV25-1 to TRBJ2-1; D gene unclear. The CDR3 contains 18 residues. Trimming cost V 3 bases and J 4 bases, with 22 bases left between them. The germline V gene has CDR1 MGHDK and CDR2 SYGVNS. Full variable domain (missing parts from reference TRBV25-1 and TRBJ2-1): EADIYQTPRYLVIGTGKKITLECSQTMGHDKMYWYQQDPGMELHLIHYSYGVNSTEKGDLSSESTVSRIRTEHFPLTLESARPSHTSQYLCASSDSLGLTVRYNEQFFGPGTRLTVL.